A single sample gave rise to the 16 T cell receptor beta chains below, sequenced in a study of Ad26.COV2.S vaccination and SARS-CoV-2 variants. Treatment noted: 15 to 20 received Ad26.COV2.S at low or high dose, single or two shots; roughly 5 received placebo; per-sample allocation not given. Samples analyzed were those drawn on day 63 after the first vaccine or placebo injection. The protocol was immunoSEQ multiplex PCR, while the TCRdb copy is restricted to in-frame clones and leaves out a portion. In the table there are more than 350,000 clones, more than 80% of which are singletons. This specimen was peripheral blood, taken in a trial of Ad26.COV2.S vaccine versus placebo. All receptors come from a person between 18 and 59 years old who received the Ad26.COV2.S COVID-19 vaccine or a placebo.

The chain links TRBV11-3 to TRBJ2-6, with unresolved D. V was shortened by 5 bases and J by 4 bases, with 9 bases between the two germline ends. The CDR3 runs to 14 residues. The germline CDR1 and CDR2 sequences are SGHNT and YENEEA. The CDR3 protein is CASSPTSGANVLTF. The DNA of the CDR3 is TGTGCCAGCAGCCCCACCTCAGGGGCCAACGTCCTGACTTTC.

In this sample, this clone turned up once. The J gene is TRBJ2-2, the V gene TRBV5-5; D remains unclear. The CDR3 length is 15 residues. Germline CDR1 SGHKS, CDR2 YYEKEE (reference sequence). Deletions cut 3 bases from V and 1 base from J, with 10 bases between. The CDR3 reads CASSSYRLNTGELFF. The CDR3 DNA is TGTGCCAGCAGCTCATACCGACTGAACACCGGGGAGCTGTTTTTT.

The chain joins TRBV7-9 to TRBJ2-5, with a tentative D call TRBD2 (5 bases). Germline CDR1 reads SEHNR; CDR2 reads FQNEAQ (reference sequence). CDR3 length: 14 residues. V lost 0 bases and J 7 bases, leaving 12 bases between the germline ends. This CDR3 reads CASSLAGLSGTQYF. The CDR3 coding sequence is TGTGCCAGCAGCTTAGCAGGACTGTCTGGGACCCAGTACTTC.

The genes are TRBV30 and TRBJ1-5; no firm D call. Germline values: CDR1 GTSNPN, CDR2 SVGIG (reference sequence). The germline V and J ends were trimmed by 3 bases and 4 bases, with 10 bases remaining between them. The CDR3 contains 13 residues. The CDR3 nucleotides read TGTGCCTGGAGCCGAGCCACGAATCAGCCCCAGCATTTT. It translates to CAWSRATNQPQHF. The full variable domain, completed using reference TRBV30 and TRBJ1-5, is SQTIHQWPATLVQPVGSPLSLECTVEGTSNPNLYWYRQAAGRGLQLLFYSVGIGQISSEVPQNLSASRPQDRQFILSSKKLLLSDSGFYLCAWSRATNQPQHFGDGTRLSIL.

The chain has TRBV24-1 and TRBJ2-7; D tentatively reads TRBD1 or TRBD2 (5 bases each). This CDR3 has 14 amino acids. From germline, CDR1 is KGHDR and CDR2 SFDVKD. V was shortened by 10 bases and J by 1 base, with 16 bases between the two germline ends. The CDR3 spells CATNGAAESYEQYF. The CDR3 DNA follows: TGTGCCACTAACGGGGCAGCGGAGTCCTACGAGCAGTACTTC.

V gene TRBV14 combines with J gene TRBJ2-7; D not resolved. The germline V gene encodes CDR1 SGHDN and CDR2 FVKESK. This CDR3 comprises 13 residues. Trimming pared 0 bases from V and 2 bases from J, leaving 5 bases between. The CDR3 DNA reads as TGTGCCAGCAGCCAAGATCCCACCTACGAGCAGTACTTC. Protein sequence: CASSQDPTYEQYF.

In nucleotides, the CDR3 is TGTGCCAGCAGTCTGGCTAGCACCCTCAATGAGCAGTTCTTC. As protein: CASSLASTLNEQFF. The chain carries TRBV28 and TRBJ2-1; TRBD2 might be the D (5 bases). V was trimmed by 5 bases and J by 6 bases, leaving 14 bases between them. The CDR3 runs 14 residues. Germline V gene data show CDR1 as MDHEN and CDR2 as SYDVKM.

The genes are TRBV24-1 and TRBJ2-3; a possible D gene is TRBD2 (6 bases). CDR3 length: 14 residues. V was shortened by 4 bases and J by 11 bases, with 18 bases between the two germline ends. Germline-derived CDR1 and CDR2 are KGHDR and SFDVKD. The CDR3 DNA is TGTGCCACCAGTGACCGGGACGAGTGGGGGGTGCAGTATTTT. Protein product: CATSDRDEWGVQYF.

The CDR3 DNA reads TGTGCCAGCAGCGGCGACCCGCCTGAGCAGTTCTTC. Its protein is CASSGDPPEQFF. V gene TRBV9 combines with J gene TRBJ2-1; no firm D call. The germline V gene has CDR1 SGDLS and CDR2 YYNGEE. Deletions cut 3 bases from V and 9 bases from J, with 10 bases between. The CDR3 sequence is 12 residues long.

The CDR3 region is CASSQWTSGYEQYF. CDR3 coding DNA: TGCGCCAGCAGCCAATGGACTAGCGGCTACGAGCAGTACTTC. This sequence joins TRBV4-3 and TRBJ2-7; TRBD2 aligns across 10 bases. This CDR3 contains 14 residues. Unmatched junction bases numbered 1, after V lost 2 bases and J lost 3 bases. Germline loops: CDR1 LGHNA, CDR2 YSLEER.

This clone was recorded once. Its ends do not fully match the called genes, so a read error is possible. In nucleotides, the CDR3 is TGCAGTGCTAGGACAAGACAGGGTAGTGCGTTC. It translates to CSARTRQGSAF. The chain recombines TRBV20-1 with TRBJ2-7; 7 bases agree with TRBD1. Germline-derived CDR1 and CDR2 are DFQATT and SNEGSKA (reference sequence). The CDR3 totals 11 residues.

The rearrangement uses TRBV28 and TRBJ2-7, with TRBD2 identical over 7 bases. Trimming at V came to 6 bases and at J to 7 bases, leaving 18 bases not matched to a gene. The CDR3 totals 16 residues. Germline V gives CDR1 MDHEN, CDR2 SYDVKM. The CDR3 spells CASRARKGEGFWEQYF. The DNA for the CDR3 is TGTGCCAGCAGAGCCAGGAAAGGGGAGGGGTTTTGGGAGCAGTACTTC.

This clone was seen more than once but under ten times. The CDR3 coding sequence is TGCAGTGCTAGTGACAGGGGGCGAGCTAACTATGGCTACACCTTC. Its translation is CSASDRGRANYGYTF. V is TRBV20-1 and J is TRBJ1-2, with 10 bases aligning to TRBD1. The CDR3 runs to 15 residues. Per germline, CDR1 DFQATT and CDR2 SNEGSKA (reference sequence). Losses at the gene ends were 3 bases for V and 0 bases for J; bases not matched to a gene: 4.

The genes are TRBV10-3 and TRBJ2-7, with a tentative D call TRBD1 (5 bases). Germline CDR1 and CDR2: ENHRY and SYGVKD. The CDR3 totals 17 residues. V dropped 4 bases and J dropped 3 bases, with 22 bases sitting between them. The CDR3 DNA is TGTGCCATCAGTGGGGAAAATAGGGGCCGAGGCCTCTACGAGCAGTACTTC. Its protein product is CAISGENRGRGLYEQYF.

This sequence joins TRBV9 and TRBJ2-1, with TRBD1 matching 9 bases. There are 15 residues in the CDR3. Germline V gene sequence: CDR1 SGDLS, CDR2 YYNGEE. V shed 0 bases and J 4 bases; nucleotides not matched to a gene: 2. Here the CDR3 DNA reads TGTGCCAGCAGCGTAGAAGGGACAGGGTACAATGAGCAGTTCTTC. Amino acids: CASSVEGTGYNEQFF.

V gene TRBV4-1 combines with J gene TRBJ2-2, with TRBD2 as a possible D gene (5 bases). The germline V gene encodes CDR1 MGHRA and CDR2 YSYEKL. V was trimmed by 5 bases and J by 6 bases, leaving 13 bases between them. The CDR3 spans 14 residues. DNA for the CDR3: TGCGCCAGCAGCACGGGATCTTTGGCCGGGGAGCTGTTTTTT. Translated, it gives CASSTGSLAGELFF.